This passage covers 23 T cell receptor beta chains from one sample sequenced in a study of cytomegalovirus exposure and HLA in healthy donors. Vbeta (60) and Jbeta (13) primers were used in the PCR. The protocol was immunoSEQ multiplex PCR, while the TCRdb copy is restricted to in-frame clones and leaves out a portion. The sample contains 150,000 to 200,000 clones, less than 85% of which appear only once. Sequenced sample: PBMCs. The receptors here all came from a man aged 35 to 55 in good health and CMV-seronegative.

The rearrangement joins TRBV4-1 to TRBJ2-1; D not certain. V shed 7 bases and J shed 0 bases, with 13 bases lying between them. CDR1 is MGHRA and CDR2 is YSYEKL in the germline V gene. The CDR3 is 15 residues long. The chain's CDR3 is CASTHTPHSYNEQFF. CDR3 nucleotides: TGCGCCAGCACCCATACTCCCCACTCCTACAATGAGCAGTTCTTC.

This chain uses TRBV13 with TRBJ1-4; 7 bases fit TRBD1. After removal of 5 bases from V and 8 bases from J, the junction contained 11 bases not matched to a gene. The CDR3 spans 15 residues. Germline V gene data show CDR1 as PRHDT and CDR2 as FYEKMQ (reference sequence). CDR3 DNA: TGTGCCAGCAGCCCGCGACAGGGCGGAGGGGAAAAACTGTTTTTT. Translating it yields CASSPRQGGGEKLFF.

This chain connects TRBV6-1 to TRBJ2-2; D might be TRBD2 (6 bases). CDR1 MNHNS and CDR2 SASEGT come from the germline V gene. This CDR3 is 14 amino acids long. V gave up 2 bases and J gave up 4 bases, with 8 bases separating them. This chain's CDR3 is CASSEMGGTGELFF. CDR3 nucleotides: TGTGCCAGCAGTGAAATGGGGGGCACCGGGGAGCTGTTTTTT.

CDR3 in DNA: TGTGCCAGCAGTAACACAGATACGCAGTATTTT. It translates to CASSNTDTQYF. The chain is built from TRBV9 and TRBJ2-3; D is unresolved. From germline, CDR1 is SGDLS and CDR2 YYNGEE. The V gene lost 5 bases and the J gene lost 2 bases, with 3 bases spanning the gap. CDR3 length: 11 residues.

The V call is TRBV10-1, the J call TRBJ2-1; 13 nucleotides align to TRBD2. Looked up from germline, CDR1 is WNHNN and CDR2 is SYGVQD (reference sequence). The ends lost 3 bases at V and 6 bases at J; junction bases unmatched: 2. The CDR3 is 15 residues long. The CDR3 spells CASSELAGGRNEQFF. For the CDR3, the DNA is TGCGCCAGCAGTGAACTAGCGGGGGGGCGCAATGAGCAGTTCTTC.

The chain is built from TRBV4-3 and TRBJ2-2; perhaps TRBD2 as D (6 bases). Germline CDR1 is LGHNA and CDR2 is YSLEER. CDR3 size: 14 residues. Trimming removed 2 bases at V and 5 bases at J, with 9 bases between. Written as DNA, the CDR3 is TGCGCCAGCAGCCAACTTGGGGGGACCGGGGAGCTGTTTTTT. It is translated as CASSQLGGTGELFF.

This clone was detected only a few times. The chain uses TRBV7-9 and TRBJ2-1, with unresolved D. V gave up 2 bases and J gave up 0 bases, with 5 bases separating them. The CDR3 extends over 14 amino acids. Germline lookup yields CDR1 SEHNR and CDR2 FQNEAQ (reference sequence). The CDR3 protein is CASSLTSSYNEQFF. The DNA of the CDR3 is TGTGCCAGCAGCTTAACGAGCTCCTACAATGAGCAGTTCTTC.

The CDR3 DNA is TGTGCCAGCAGCCTGATCAGACAGGGCCACGAGCAGTACTTC. Protein sequence: CASSLIRQGHEQYF. The chain combines TRBV5-6 with TRBJ2-7; 7 nucleotides line up with TRBD1. CDR3 length: 14 residues. Germline CDR1 is SGHDT and CDR2 is YYEEEE. After removal of 4 bases from V and 5 bases from J, the junction contained 9 bases not matched to a gene.

J is TRBJ2-2 and V is TRBV7-9, with 9 bases lining up with TRBD1. The CDR3 is 17 residues long. Germline V lookup: CDR1 SEHNR, CDR2 FQNEAQ (reference sequence). The trim removed 8 bases at V and 6 bases at J, leaving 16 bases unmatched. CDR3 sequence (DNA): TGTGCCAGCCGTGTCCTCTTTGGGGACAGGGAGGCCGGGGAGCTGTTTTTT. Protein sequence: CASRVLFGDREAGELFF.

The chain joins TRBV27 to TRBJ1-5; D may be TRBD1 (5 bases). The V end lost 6 bases, the J end lost 0 bases, and 12 bases lay between the germline ends. This CDR3 region has 15 residues. From germline, CDR1 is MNHEY and CDR2 SMNVEV (reference sequence). The CDR3 DNA reads TGTGCCAGCAGCTTCGACAGCTATAGCAATCAGCCCCAGCATTTT. Translating it yields CASSFDSYSNQPQHF.

The chain is built from TRBV2 and TRBJ2-2, with D hard to call. V gave up 3 bases and J gave up 7 bases, with 6 bases separating them. This CDR3 has 12 amino acids. Per germline, CDR1 SNHLY and CDR2 FYNNEI. CDR3 DNA sequence: TGTGCCAGCAGTGATACTGGCGGGGAGCTGTTTTTT. Translation: CASSDTGGELFF.

This sequence joins TRBV5-1 and TRBJ1-2; 7 bases align to TRBD1. This CDR3 region has 14 residues. Unmatched junction bases numbered 3, after V lost 0 bases and J lost 4 bases. Germline loops: CDR1 SGHRS, CDR2 YFSETQ. This CDR3 is CASSLEGQAYGYTF. The DNA of the CDR3 is TGCGCCAGCAGCTTGGAAGGACAGGCCTATGGCTACACCTTC.

The chain uses TRBV13 and TRBJ2-1; D might be TRBD1 (6 bases). Trimming removed 5 bases from V and 5 bases from J, with 13 bases in between. In germline, CDR1 is PRHDT, CDR2 FYEKMQ (reference sequence). The CDR3 runs 14 residues. The CDR3 DNA reads TGTGCCAGCAGCCGCCGGGACACAGACAATGAGCAGTTCTTC. Residues: CASSRRDTDNEQFF.

The V gene is TRBV9, the J gene TRBJ2-7; the D gene is possibly TRBD1 (6 bases). V was pared by 1 base and J by 5 bases, with 10 bases between. Germline CDR1 and CDR2: SGDLS and YYNGEE. CDR3 length: 13 amino acids. The CDR3 nucleotides are TGTGCCAGCAGCGTAACCCAGGGGAACGAGCAGTACTTC. This encodes CASSVTQGNEQYF. The full variable domain, in which reference TRBV9 and TRBJ2-7 provide the parts outside the CDR3, is DSGVTQTPKHLITATGQRVTLRCSPRSGDLSVYWYQQSLDQGLQFLIQYYNGEERAKGNILERFSAQQFPDLHSELNLSSLELGDSALYFCASSVTQGNEQYFGPGTRLTVT.

The V gene is TRBV14, the J gene TRBJ2-7; no clear D gene. The V gene's germline CDR1 is SGHDN and CDR2 FVKESK. The CDR3 loop spans 14 amino acids. V lost 1 base and J lost 2, with 9 bases in between. The CDR3: CASSQASVAYEQYF. The CDR3 coding sequence is TGTGCCAGCAGCCAAGCCTCGGTCGCCTACGAGCAGTACTTC.

The chain couples TRBV7-2 to TRBJ2-7, with a tentative D call TRBD2 (5 bases). CDR3 length: 12 amino acids. V was trimmed by 8 bases and J by 2 bases, leaving 10 bases between them. Germline-derived CDR1 and CDR2 are SGHTA and FQGNSA. As DNA, the CDR3 is TGTGCCAGCGGAACGAGGGCCTACGAGCAGTACTTC. This encodes CASGTRAYEQYF.

The chain combines TRBV2 with TRBJ1-1; possibly TRBD1 for D (5 bases). Germline V CDR1 and CDR2: SNHLY, FYNNEI. The CDR3 runs to 14 residues. Trimming pared 5 bases from V and 4 bases from J, leaving 14 bases between. CDR3 DNA sequence: TGTGCCAGCAGTATGATGGACAAAAGCACTGAAGCTTTCTTT. Protein sequence: CASSMMDKSTEAFF.

J is TRBJ2-5 and V is TRBV19, with D possibly matching TRBD2 (6 bases). Germline loops: CDR1 LNHDA, CDR2 SQIVND (reference sequence). This CDR3 comprises 15 residues. V was trimmed by 8 bases and J by 5 bases, leaving 21 bases between them. The CDR3 reads CASSTSGGIGETQYF. For the CDR3, the DNA is TGTGCCAGTTCTACCTCTGGGGGGATTGGGGAGACCCAGTACTTC.

This clone was observed a few times. This sequence joins TRBV11-1 and TRBJ1-6, with 7 bases matching TRBD1. Germline CDR1 reads SGHAT; CDR2 reads FQDESV (reference sequence). CDR3 size: 16 residues. After removal of 5 bases from V and 3 bases from J, the junction contained 7 bases not matched to a gene. CDR3 DNA: TGTGCCAGCAGCCATCAAGGACAGGTCTATAATTCACCCCTCCACTTT. Translation: CASSHQGQVYNSPLHF. Complete variable domain (other parts from reference TRBV11-1 and TRBJ1-6): EAEVAQSPRYKITEKSQAVAFWCDPISGHATLYWYRQILGQGPELLVQFQDESVVDDSQLPKDRFSAERLKGVDSTLKIQPAELGDSAMYLCASSHQGQVYNSPLHFGNGTRLTVT.

This chain uses TRBV6-1 with TRBJ2-7; 7 bases align to TRBD1. J was trimmed by 3 bases and V by 0 bases; bases with no gene match: 2. CDR3 length: 14 residues. In germline, CDR1 is MNHNS, CDR2 SASEGT. The CDR3 is CASSEAGQFYEQYF. Here the CDR3 DNA reads TGTGCCAGCAGTGAAGCGGGACAGTTCTACGAGCAGTACTTC.

The chain carries TRBV29-1 and TRBJ1-2, with D possibly matching TRBD1 (6 bases). From germline, CDR1 is SQVTM and CDR2 ANQGSEA. The CDR3 runs to 12 residues. V lost 8 bases to trimming and J lost 3 bases, with 13 bases between them. For the CDR3, the DNA is TGCAGCTCCCGCGAGGGGGACTATGGCTACACCTTC. Residues: CSSREGDYGYTF.

The CDR3 reads CASSLERTGGLVGYTF. In DNA, the CDR3 is TGCGCCAGCAGCCTCGAGAGGACAGGGGGCTTAGTTGGCTACACCTTC. The chain links TRBV4-3 to TRBJ1-2; 11 nucleotides agree with TRBD1. The CDR3 runs to 16 residues. V lost 4 bases and J lost 7; bases outside the gene matches: 11. The germline V gene has CDR1 LGHNA and CDR2 YSLEER.

The gene calls are TRBV6-1 and TRBJ2-7, with a possible D match to TRBD1 (5 bases). V dropped 5 bases and J dropped 3 bases, with 14 bases sitting between them. CDR3 length equals 14 residues. CDR1 is MNHNS and CDR2 is SASEGT in the germline V gene. CDR3 amino acids: CASSSTSDSYEQYF. Written as DNA, the CDR3 is TGTGCCAGCAGTTCGACTTCAGACAGCTACGAGCAGTACTTC.